This T cell receptor beta chain stems from a study of OX40 agonist ivuxolimab in advanced cancers. The V segment lost 5 bases and the J segment 5 bases; nucleotides outside the gene matches: 9. Per germline, CDR1 MNHEY and CDR2 SVGAGI. The CDR3 covers 15 residues. This clone was seen a handful of times. Clones were sequenced by immunoSEQ multiplex PCR, and TCRdb holds only the in-frame ones, with some missing. This sample has 40,000 to 45,000 clones, with about 86% found just once. This TCR derives from an adult with an advanced solid tumor such as melanoma, head and neck, liver or kidney cancer. Material: CD4+ or CD8+ T cells sorted from blood, obtained in a trial of the OX40 agonist ivuxolimab. The chain couples TRBV6-5 to TRBJ1-2; 9 positions match TRBD1. The CDR3 region has the DNA TGTGCCAGCAGTCCAGCAACCGGGACAGGGTATGGCTACACCTTC. Protein product: CASSPATGTGYGYTF.